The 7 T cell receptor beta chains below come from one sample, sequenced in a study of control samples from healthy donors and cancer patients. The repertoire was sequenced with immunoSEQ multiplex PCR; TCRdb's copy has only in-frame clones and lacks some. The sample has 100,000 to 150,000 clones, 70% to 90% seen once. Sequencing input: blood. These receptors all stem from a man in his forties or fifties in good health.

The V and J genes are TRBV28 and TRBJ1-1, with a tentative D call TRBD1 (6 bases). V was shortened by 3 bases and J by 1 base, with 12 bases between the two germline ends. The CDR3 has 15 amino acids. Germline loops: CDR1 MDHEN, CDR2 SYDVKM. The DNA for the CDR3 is TGTGCCAGCAGTTTGGTAGGCAGGGGGAACACTGAAGCTTTCTTT. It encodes CASSLVGRGNTEAFF.

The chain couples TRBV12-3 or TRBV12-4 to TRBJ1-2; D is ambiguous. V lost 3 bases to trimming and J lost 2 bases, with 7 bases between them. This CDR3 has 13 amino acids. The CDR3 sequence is CASSFEVNYGYTF. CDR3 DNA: TGTGCCAGCAGTTTTGAGGTAAACTATGGCTACACCTTC.

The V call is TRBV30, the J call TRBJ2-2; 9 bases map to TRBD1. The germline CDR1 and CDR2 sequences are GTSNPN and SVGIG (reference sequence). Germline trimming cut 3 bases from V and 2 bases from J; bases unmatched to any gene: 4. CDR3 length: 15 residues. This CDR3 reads CAWSGQGINTGELFF. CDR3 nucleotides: TGTGCCTGGAGCGGACAGGGGATAAACACCGGGGAGCTGTTTTTT.

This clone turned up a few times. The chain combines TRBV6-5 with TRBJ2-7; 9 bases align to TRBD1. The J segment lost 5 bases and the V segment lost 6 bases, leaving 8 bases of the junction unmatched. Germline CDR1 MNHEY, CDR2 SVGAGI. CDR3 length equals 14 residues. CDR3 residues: CASRRTGARNEQYF. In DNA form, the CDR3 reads TGTGCCAGCAGGAGGACAGGGGCGAGGAACGAGCAGTACTTC.

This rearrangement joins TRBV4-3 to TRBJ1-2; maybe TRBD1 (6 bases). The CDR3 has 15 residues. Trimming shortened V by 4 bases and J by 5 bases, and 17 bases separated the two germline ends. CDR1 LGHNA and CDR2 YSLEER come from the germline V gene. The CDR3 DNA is TGCGCCAGCAGCCGAGACAGGACGGCAGGGTATGGCTACACCTTC. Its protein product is CASSRDRTAGYGYTF.

The CDR3 sequence: CASSIGQGLTYEQYF. In DNA form, the CDR3 reads TGTGCCAGTAGTATTGGCCAGGGCTTAACCTACGAGCAGTACTTC. The chain employs TRBV19 and TRBJ2-7, with a possible D match to TRBD1 (5 bases). This CDR3 has 15 amino acids. CDR1 and CDR2 from the germline V gene are LNHDA and SQIVND (reference sequence). V was pared by 3 bases and J by 2 bases, with 14 bases between.

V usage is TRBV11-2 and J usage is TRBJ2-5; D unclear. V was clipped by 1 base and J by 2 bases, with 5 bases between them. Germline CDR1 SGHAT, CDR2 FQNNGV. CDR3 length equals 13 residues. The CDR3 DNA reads TGTGCCAGCAGCTTAGTCCAGCAAGAGACCCAGTACTTC. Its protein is CASSLVQQETQYF. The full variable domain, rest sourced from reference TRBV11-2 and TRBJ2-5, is EAGVAQSPRYKIIEKRQSVAFWCNPISGHATLYWYQQILGQGPKLLIQFQNNGVVDDSQLPKDRFSAERLKGVDSTLKIQPAKLEDSAVYLCASSLVQQETQYFGPGTRLLVL.